The source of this T cell receptor beta chain is a study of T-cell memory formation after mild COVID-19. Study overall: TCR clusters were mostly confined to one donor each. Whole-study findings and limits: Day 15 to 85 contracting clones showed balanced CD4/CD8; day 15 to 37 expanders favored CD4+. Some clones that responded were present in memory (sampled pre-infection), which suggests cross-reactive memory joined.

The TCR alpha and TCR beta cDNA libraries, bearing sample barcodes and UMIs, were generated by 5'RACE using constant-segment primers. MiXCR, run by TCRdb on the 5' RACE reads, gives a single entry per CDR3 protein. The data contain around 4,600 distinct CDR3 sequences, about a sixth of them seen just once; the ten biggest clones take up 2.1%. Losses at the gene ends were 2 bases for V and 1 base for J; bases not matched to a gene: 3. The CDR3 is made up of 15 amino acids. This clonotype is judged medium-sized. Antigen: not known. The J gene is TRBJ2-3, the V gene TRBV12-3 or TRBV12-4; TRBD2 matches at 7 bases. Sequenced sample: PBMCs or a T cell subset sorted from them (not recorded which). This sequence originates from an adult who had mild COVID-19 (a few samples of this study predate the infection). Cell type and time point are not known. The CDR3 region has the DNA TGTGCCAGCAGTTTAATGGCGGGGGGCACAGATACGCAGTATTTT. This encodes CASSLMAGGTDTQYF.